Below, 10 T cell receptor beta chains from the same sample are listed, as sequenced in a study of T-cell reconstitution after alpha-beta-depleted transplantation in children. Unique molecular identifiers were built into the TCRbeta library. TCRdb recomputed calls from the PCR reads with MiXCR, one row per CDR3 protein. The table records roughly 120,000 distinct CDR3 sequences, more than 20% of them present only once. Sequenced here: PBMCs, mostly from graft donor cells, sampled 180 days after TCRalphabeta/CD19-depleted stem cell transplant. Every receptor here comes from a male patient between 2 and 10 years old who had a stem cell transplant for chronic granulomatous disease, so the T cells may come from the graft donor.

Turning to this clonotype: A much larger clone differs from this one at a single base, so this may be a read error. The CDR3 DNA reads as TGTGCCAGCAGCATTTCCTCTGGGGCCAACGGCCTGACTTTC. This encodes CASSISSGANGLTF. This chain links TRBV12-3 or TRBV12-4 with TRBJ2-6, with a tentative D call TRBD1 (5 bases). The CDR3 spans 14 residues.

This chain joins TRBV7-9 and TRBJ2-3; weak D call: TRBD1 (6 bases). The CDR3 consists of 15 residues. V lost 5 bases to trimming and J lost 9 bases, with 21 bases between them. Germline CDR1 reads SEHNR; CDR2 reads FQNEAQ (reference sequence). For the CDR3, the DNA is TGTGCCAGCAGCCCTGGGGACGGCACTACAGGGACGCAGTATTTT. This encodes CASSPGDGTTGTQYF.

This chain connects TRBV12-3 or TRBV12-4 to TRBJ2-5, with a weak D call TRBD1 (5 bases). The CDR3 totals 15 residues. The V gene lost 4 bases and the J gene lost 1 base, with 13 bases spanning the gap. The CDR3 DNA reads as TGTGCCAGCAGTTCGGTAGGGGCCCGCCAAGAGACCCAGTACTTC. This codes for CASSSVGARQETQYF.

This CDR3 is CATESLEQAITGELFF. CDR3 bases: TGTGCCACCGAGTCGCTGGAACAGGCGATCACCGGGGAGCTGTTTTTT. The rearrangement uses TRBV15 and TRBJ2-2, with D tentatively TRBD1 (5 bases). Germline V gives CDR1 LNHNV, CDR2 YYDKDF (reference sequence). Trimming took off 8 bases at V and 4 bases at J, with 20 bases between the two ends. CDR3 size: 16 residues. The full variable domain, rest sourced from reference TRBV15 and TRBJ2-2, is DAMVIQNPRYQVTQFGKPVTLSCSQTLNHNVMYWYQQKSSQAPKLLFHYYDKDFNNEADTPDNFQSRRPNTSFCFLDIRSPGLGDTAMYLCATESLEQAITGELFFGEGSRLTVL.

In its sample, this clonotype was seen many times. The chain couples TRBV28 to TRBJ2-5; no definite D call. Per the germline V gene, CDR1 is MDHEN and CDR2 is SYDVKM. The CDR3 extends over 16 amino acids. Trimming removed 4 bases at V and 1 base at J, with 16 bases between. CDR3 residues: CASSSLRQPVQETQYF. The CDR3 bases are TGTGCCAGCAGTTCCCTTCGACAACCCGTCCAAGAGACCCAGTACTTC.

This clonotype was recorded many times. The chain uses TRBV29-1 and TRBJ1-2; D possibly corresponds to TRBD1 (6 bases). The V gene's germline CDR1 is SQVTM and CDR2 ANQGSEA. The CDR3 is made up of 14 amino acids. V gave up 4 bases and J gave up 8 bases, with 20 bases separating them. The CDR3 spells CSVGREQGGVGYTF. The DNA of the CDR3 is TGCAGCGTTGGGCGAGAACAGGGAGGAGTGGGCTACACCTTC.

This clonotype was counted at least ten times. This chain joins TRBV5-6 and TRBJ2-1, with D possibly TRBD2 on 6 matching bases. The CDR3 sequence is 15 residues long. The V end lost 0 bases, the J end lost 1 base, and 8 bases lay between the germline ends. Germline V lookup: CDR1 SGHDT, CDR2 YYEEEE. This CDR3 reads CASSLGGDSYNEQFF. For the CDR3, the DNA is TGTGCCAGCAGCTTGGGGGGGGATTCCTACAATGAGCAGTTCTTC.

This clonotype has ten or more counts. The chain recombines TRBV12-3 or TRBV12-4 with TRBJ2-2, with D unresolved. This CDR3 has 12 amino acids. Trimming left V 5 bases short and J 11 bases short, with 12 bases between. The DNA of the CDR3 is TGTGCCAGCAGTCTTAGGCCCACCGAGCTGTTTTTT. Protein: CASSLRPTELFF.

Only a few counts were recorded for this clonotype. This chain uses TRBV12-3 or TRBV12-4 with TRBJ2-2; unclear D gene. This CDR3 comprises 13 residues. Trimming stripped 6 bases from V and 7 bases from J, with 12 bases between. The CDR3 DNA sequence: TGTGCCAGCAGCCCCAAGGGCGTCGGGGAGCTGTTTTTT. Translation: CASSPKGVGELFF.

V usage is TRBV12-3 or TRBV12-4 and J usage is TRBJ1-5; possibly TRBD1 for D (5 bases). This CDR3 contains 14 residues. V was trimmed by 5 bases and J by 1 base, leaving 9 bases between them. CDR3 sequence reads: CASSTRDSNQPQHF. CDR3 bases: TGTGCCAGCAGTACCCGGGACAGCAATCAGCCCCAGCATTTT.